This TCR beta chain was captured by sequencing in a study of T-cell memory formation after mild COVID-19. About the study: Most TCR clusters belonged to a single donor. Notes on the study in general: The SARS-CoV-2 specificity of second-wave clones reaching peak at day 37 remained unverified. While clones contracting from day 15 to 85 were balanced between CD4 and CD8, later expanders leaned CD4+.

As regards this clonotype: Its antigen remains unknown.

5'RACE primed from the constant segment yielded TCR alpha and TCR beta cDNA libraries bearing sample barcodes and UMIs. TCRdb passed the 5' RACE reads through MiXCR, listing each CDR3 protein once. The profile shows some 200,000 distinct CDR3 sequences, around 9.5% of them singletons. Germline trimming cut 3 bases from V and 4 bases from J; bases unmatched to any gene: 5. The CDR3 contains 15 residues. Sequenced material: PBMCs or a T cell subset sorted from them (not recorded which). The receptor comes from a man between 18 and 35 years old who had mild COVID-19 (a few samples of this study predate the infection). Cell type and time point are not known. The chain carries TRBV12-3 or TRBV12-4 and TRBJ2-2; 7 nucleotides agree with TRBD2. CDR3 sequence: CASSFWEGPTGELFF. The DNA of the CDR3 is TGTGCCAGCAGTTTCTGGGAGGGACCCACCGGGGAGCTGTTTTTT.